The next 28 T cell receptor beta chains were all read from a single sample in a study of patients and donors after allogeneic stem cell transplantation (dated by TCRdb to about 2020). Library construction relied on RT-PCR. The sequencer listed for this sample is NextSeq 550. Clones were called with MiXCR by TCRdb after fastp trimmed the public reads at Q25, and only in-frame beta chains were retained. Records with the same CDR3 protein are collapsed into one entry carrying the most frequent genes and DNA. Across this sample there are fewer than 500,000 distinct CDR3 sequences, with around 15% seen only once. The ten largest make up just over 7% of the sample. Input material: blood, either unsorted or a sorted T cell fraction (not recorded which). The receptors here all came from a human donor who was either an allogeneic HSCT recipient or a stem cell or donor lymphocyte infusion donor (not recorded which). It is not recorded whose cells these are; they may come from a transplant donor.

This clonotype occurred many times. Here the CDR3 DNA reads TGTGCCAGCAGTTTATCAGGGAGCGCCTACGAGCAGTACTTC. It yields the protein CASSLSGSAYEQYF. The genes are TRBV27 and TRBJ2-7; tentatively, D is TRBD2 (5 bases). CDR3 length: 14 residues. Trimming removed 0 bases at V and 2 bases at J, with 8 bases between. Per the germline V gene, CDR1 is MNHEY and CDR2 is SMNVEV (reference sequence).

This clonotype was counted only a few times. The V call is TRBV9, the J call TRBJ2-1; D perhaps matches TRBD2 (7 bases). Germline CDR1 and CDR2: SGDLS and YYNGEE. This CDR3 contains 17 residues. V was shortened by 0 bases and J by 5 bases, with 18 bases between the two germline ends. CDR3: CASSVASTWRGHNEQFF. The CDR3 DNA reads TGTGCCAGCAGCGTAGCCAGCACGTGGCGGGGGCACAATGAGCAGTTCTTC.

This clonotype appeared a few times. The chain combines TRBV7-6 with TRBJ2-6; D is unresolved. CDR1 SGHVS and CDR2 FNYEAQ come from the germline V gene. There are 14 residues in the CDR3. Trimming took off 0 bases at V and 2 bases at J, with 2 bases between the two ends. DNA of the CDR3: TGTGCCAGCAGCTTAGCGGCTGGGGCCAACGTCCTGACTTTC. Translating gives CASSLAAGANVLTF.

The V call is TRBV6-2 or TRBV6-3, the J call TRBJ1-5; perhaps TRBD1 as D (5 bases). CDR1 and CDR2 (germline): MNHEY, SVGEGT. Trimming stripped 7 bases from V and 3 bases from J, with 16 bases between. The CDR3 is 15 residues long. CDR3 sequence: CASKTTGGNNQPQHF. CDR3 in DNA: TGTGCCAGCAAAACAACAGGAGGGAACAATCAGCCCCAGCATTTT.

This clonotype was counted between two and nine times. The chain carries TRBV6-1 and TRBJ2-3; a possible D gene is TRBD2 (6 bases). The CDR3 length is 14 residues. V lost 6 bases and J 0 bases, leaving 10 bases between the germline ends. Germline assignment: CDR1 MNHNS and CDR2 SASEGT. CDR3 region: CASSWRASTDTQYF. The CDR3 DNA sequence: TGTGCCAGCAGCTGGAGGGCTAGCACAGATACGCAGTATTTT.

This clonotype has more than one count but fewer than ten. J is TRBJ1-1 and V is TRBV10-3; D gene ambiguous. The ends were cut back, 7 bases at V and 4 bases at J, with 13 bases in the middle. Germline loops: CDR1 ENHRY, CDR2 SYGVKD. The CDR3 covers 13 residues. The CDR3 reads CAIKGMEATEAFF. In DNA form, the CDR3 reads TGTGCCATCAAAGGGATGGAGGCCACTGAAGCTTTCTTT.

The chain combines TRBV20-1 with TRBJ1-5; a weak D match, TRBD1 (6 bases). V dropped 3 bases and J dropped 6 bases, with 18 bases sitting between them. The germline V gene encodes CDR1 DFQATT and CDR2 SNEGSKA (reference sequence). The CDR3 has 15 amino acids. The CDR3 coding sequence is TGCAGTGCTAGCGGACGAGGGGGGGCTAGTCAGCCCCAGCATTTT. Protein: CSASGRGGASQPQHF.

The genes are TRBV19 and TRBJ1-1; D is possibly TRBD1 (5 bases). Germline V gives CDR1 LNHDA, CDR2 SQIVND (reference sequence). The CDR3 extends over 14 amino acids. Trimming removed 4 bases from V and 5 bases from J, with 14 bases in between. The CDR3 loop reads CASSTYGGWTEAFF. In DNA, the CDR3 is TGTGCCAGTAGTACCTATGGGGGTTGGACTGAAGCTTTCTTT.

The CDR3 DNA follows: TGTGCCAGCAGCATAGGGTTTATTTCTCGGACAGGGGCTGGAAACACCATATATTTT. Residues: CASSIGFISRTGAGNTIYF. The chain couples TRBV11-1 to TRBJ1-3; TRBD1 agrees at 9 bases. The CDR3 loop spans 19 amino acids. After removal of 5 bases from V and 2 bases from J, the junction contained 16 bases not matched to a gene. Germline values: CDR1 SGHAT, CDR2 FQDESV (reference sequence).

As concerns this clonotype: A much bigger clone sits one base away, suggesting this may be a read error. The rearrangement joins TRBV12-3 or TRBV12-4 to TRBJ2-1; 9 bases are shared with TRBD1. The junction had 15 bases not matched to a gene; V was cut back by 6 bases and J by 12 bases. The CDR3 runs 15 residues. In DNA, the CDR3 is TGTGCCAGCAGACAGAGACAGGGGGTAGTCTATGTGCAGTTCTTC. Encoded protein: CASRQRQGVVYVQFF.

This clonotype was counted at least ten times. This sequence joins TRBV4-3 and TRBJ1-4; perhaps TRBD1 as D (5 bases). Trimming shortened V by 3 bases and J by 8 bases, and 13 bases separated the two germline ends. This CDR3 has 14 amino acids. Germline lookup yields CDR1 LGHNA and CDR2 YSLEER. DNA of the CDR3: TGCGCCAGCAGCCAGATAAGGGGTGAAGAAAAACTGTTTTTT. This encodes CASSQIRGEEKLFF.

This clonotype was counted a few times. V and J are TRBV6-5 and TRBJ2-2; tentative D call: TRBD2 (5 bases). Trimming shortened V by 3 bases and J by 4 bases, and 12 bases separated the two germline ends. CDR3 size: 15 residues. Germline values: CDR1 MNHEY, CDR2 SVGAGI. The CDR3 DNA sequence: TGTGCCAGCAGTTATGACGTCCGGGGCACCGGGGAGCTGTTTTTT. Its protein is CASSYDVRGTGELFF.

This clonotype was detected a few times. V is TRBV5-1 and J is TRBJ1-1; 8 bases map to TRBD1. V lost 1 base to trimming and J lost 5 bases; unmatched junction nucleotides: 13. Germline V CDR1 and CDR2: SGHRS, YFSETQ. CDR3 length: 17 residues. The CDR3 coding sequence is TGCGCCAGCAGCTTGTACCCGACAGGGGTTAGTCAAACTGAAGCTTTCTTT. Its translation: CASSLYPTGVSQTEAFF.

The J gene is TRBJ2-7, the V gene TRBV24-1; 7 bases line up with TRBD1. Germline assignment: CDR1 KGHDR and CDR2 SFDVKD. The CDR3 sequence is 15 residues long. V lost 4 bases to trimming and J lost 2 bases; unmatched junction nucleotides: 7. The CDR3 reads CATSDRDSSPYEQYF. CDR3 coding DNA: TGTGCCACCAGTGACCGGGACAGCTCCCCCTACGAGCAGTACTTC.

The V and J genes are TRBV7-3 and TRBJ2-7; 7 nucleotides line up with TRBD1. The CDR3 runs 14 residues. V lost 0 bases to trimming and J lost 3 bases; unmatched junction nucleotides: 2. Germline V gives CDR1 SGHTA, CDR2 FQGTGA. The CDR3 nucleotides read TGTGCCAGCAGCTTAACGGGACAGAGCTACGAGCAGTACTTC. Its protein is CASSLTGQSYEQYF.

This clonotype was found a few times. V gene TRBV7-9 combines with J gene TRBJ1-2; D not certain. CDR3 length equals 12 residues. Trimming cost V 1 base and J 3 bases, with 3 bases left between them. Per germline, CDR1 SEHNR and CDR2 FQNEAQ (reference sequence). The CDR3 loop reads CASSLVDYGYTF. For the CDR3, the DNA is TGTGCCAGCAGCTTAGTGGACTATGGCTACACCTTC.

This rearrangement joins TRBV19 to TRBJ2-1; TRBD1 matches at 8 bases. The CDR3 contains 15 residues. V lost 4 bases to trimming and J lost 3 bases; unmatched junction nucleotides: 5. CDR1 is LNHDA and CDR2 is SQIVND in the germline V gene (reference sequence). CDR3 sequence (DNA): TGTGCCAGTAGTACGGACAGGGACGACTACAATGAGCAGTTCTTC. Translated, it gives CASSTDRDDYNEQFF.

This clonotype was seen only a few times. The J gene is TRBJ1-4, the V gene TRBV28; D unclear. CDR1 and CDR2 (germline): MDHEN, SYDVKM. This CDR3 contains 15 residues. The V and J ends lost 6 bases and 0 bases respectively, with 11 bases between them. CDR3 in amino acids: CASSPLGATNEKLFF. CDR3 coding DNA: TGTGCCAGCAGCCCTTTGGGTGCAACTAATGAAAAACTGTTTTTT.

This clonotype occurred a few times. The V gene is TRBV24-1, the J gene TRBJ2-1; 8 bases are shared with TRBD2. CDR3 size: 14 residues. Germline V lookup: CDR1 KGHDR, CDR2 SFDVKD. Trimming took 3 bases from V and 8 from J; bases not matched to a gene: 5. The CDR3 DNA follows: TGTGCCACCAGTGATAAGCGGGAGTCAGATGAGCAGTTCTTC. Encoded protein: CATSDKRESDEQFF.

The V gene is TRBV2, the J gene TRBJ1-4; no clear D. V shed 2 bases and J shed 0 bases, with 7 bases lying between them. The CDR3 sequence is 15 residues long. In germline, CDR1 is SNHLY, CDR2 FYNNEI. CDR3 coding DNA: TGTGCCAGCAGTGAAAGAAGGGCAACTAATGAAAAACTGTTTTTT. Protein: CASSERRATNEKLFF.

The chain couples TRBV11-3 to TRBJ2-3; D is possibly TRBD2 (5 bases). This CDR3 is built from 15 residues. Per germline, CDR1 SGHNT and CDR2 YENEEA. Trimming stripped 0 bases from V and 6 bases from J, with 13 bases between. Here the CDR3 reads CASSLDPGSGDTQYF. CDR3 sequence (DNA): TGTGCCAGCAGCTTAGATCCGGGGTCGGGTGATACGCAGTATTTT.

This clonotype was seen a handful of times. This chain connects TRBV27 to TRBJ1-1, with D perhaps matching TRBD1 (6 bases). The CDR3 extends over 15 amino acids. Germline CDR1 MNHEY, CDR2 SMNVEV (reference sequence). Trimming left V 0 bases short and J 5 bases short, with 13 bases between. CDR3 bases: TGTGCCAGCAGTTTATCGAGGGGGGGAGGGACTGAAGCTTTCTTT. Encoded protein: CASSLSRGGGTEAFF.

This clonotype was picked up many times. This rearrangement joins TRBV5-1 to TRBJ2-2; maybe TRBD1 (5 bases). There are 14 residues in the CDR3. Trimming left V 0 bases short and J 5 bases short, with 8 bases between. Germline CDR1 reads SGHRS; CDR2 reads YFSETQ. The DNA for the CDR3 is TGCGCCAGCAGCTTGGAGGGGTTTACCGGGGAGCTGTTTTTT. Translation gives CASSLEGFTGELFF.

This clonotype turned up a few times. This chain joins TRBV27 and TRBJ2-1; a possible D gene is TRBD2 (5 bases). The length of the CDR3 is 17 residues. The germline CDR1 and CDR2 sequences are MNHEY and SMNVEV (reference sequence). V lost 5 bases and J 0 bases, leaving 17 bases between the germline ends. DNA of the CDR3: TGTGCCAGCAGTCTCCTTGGGGAGAGGAGCTCCTACAATGAGCAGTTCTTC. This translates into CASSLLGERSSYNEQFF.

V and J are TRBV28 and TRBJ2-7; TRBD2 aligns across 10 bases. CDR1 MDHEN and CDR2 SYDVKM come from the germline V gene. V shed 5 bases, J shed 1 base, and the junction held 5 bases outside the gene matches. The CDR3 is 15 amino acids. The CDR3 DNA reads TGTGCCAGCAGTCCCTGGACTAGCGGATCCTACGAGCAGTACTTC. Its translation is CASSPWTSGSYEQYF.

At least ten counts were recorded for this clonotype. The chain carries TRBV12-3 or TRBV12-4 and TRBJ1-3; no clear D. This CDR3 spans 13 amino acids. The V and J ends lost 6 bases and 0 bases respectively, with 6 bases between them. This chain's CDR3 is CASSRLSGNTIYF. CDR3 sequence (DNA): TGTGCCAGCAGCCGCCTCTCTGGAAACACCATATATTTT.

The CDR3 loop is CASSPPGLGEKLFF. CDR3 sequence (DNA): TGCGCCAGCAGCCCCCCGGGCCTGGGGGAAAAACTGTTTTTT. This chain connects TRBV5-1 to TRBJ1-4, with D unresolved. V lost 4 bases and J 8 bases, leaving 15 bases between the germline ends. Germline CDR1 SGHRS, CDR2 YFSETQ. There are 14 residues in the CDR3. Full variable domain (missing parts from reference TRBV5-1 and TRBJ1-4): KAGVTQTPRYLIKTRGQQVTLSCSPISGHRSVSWYQQTPGQGLQFLFEYFSETQRNKGNFPGRFSGRQFSNSRSEMNVSTLELGDSALYLCASSPPGLGEKLFFGSGTQLSVL.

The rearrangement joins TRBV19 to TRBJ2-7; possible D gene TRBD2, 5 bases. The V and J ends lost 6 bases and 4 bases respectively, with 16 bases between them. There are 14 residues in the CDR3. The germline CDR1 and CDR2 sequences are LNHDA and SQIVND (reference sequence). Written as DNA, the CDR3 is TGTGCCAGTAGCATTACAGCGCGCGGGTACGAGCAGTACTTC. Translation: CASSITARGYEQYF. The full variable domain, rest sourced from reference TRBV19 and TRBJ2-7, is DGGITQSPKYLFRKEGQNVTLSCEQNLNHDAMYWYRQDPGQGLRLIYYSQIVNDFQKGDIAEGYSVSREKKESFPLTVTSAQKNPTAFYLCASSITARGYEQYFGPGTRLTVT.